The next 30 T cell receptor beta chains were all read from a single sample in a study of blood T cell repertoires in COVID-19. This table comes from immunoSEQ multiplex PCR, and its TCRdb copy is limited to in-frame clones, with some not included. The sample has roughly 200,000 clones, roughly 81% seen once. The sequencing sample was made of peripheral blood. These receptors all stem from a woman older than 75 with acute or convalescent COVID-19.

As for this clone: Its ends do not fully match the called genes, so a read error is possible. DNA for the CDR3: TGTGCCAGCAGTGGGGGGACAGTATTTGCCCACTTC. Its protein product is CASSGGTVFAHF. This chain joins TRBV2 and TRBJ2-5; 7 bases align to TRBD1. Germline V CDR1 and CDR2: SNHLY, FYNNEI. This CDR3 spans 12 amino acids. The full variable domain, completed using reference TRBV2 and TRBJ2-5, is EPEVTQTPSHQVTQMGQEVILRCVPISNHLYFYWYRQILGQKVEFLVSFYNNEISEKSEIFDDQFSVERPDGSNFTLKIRSTKLEDSAMYFCASSGGTVFAHFGPGTRLLVL.

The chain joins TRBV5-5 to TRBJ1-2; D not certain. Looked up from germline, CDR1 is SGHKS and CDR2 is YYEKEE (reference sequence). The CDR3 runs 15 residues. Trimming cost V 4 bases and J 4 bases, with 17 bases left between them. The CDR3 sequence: CASSRRREEGYGYTF. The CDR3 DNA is TGTGCCAGCAGCCGACGAAGAGAGGAAGGCTATGGCTACACCTTC.

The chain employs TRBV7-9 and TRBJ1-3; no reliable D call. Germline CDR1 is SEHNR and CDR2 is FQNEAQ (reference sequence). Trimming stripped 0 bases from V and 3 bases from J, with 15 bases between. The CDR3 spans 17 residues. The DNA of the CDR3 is TGTGCCAGCAGCTTAGCCGGCTCGAGGATGCGTGGAAACACCATATATTTT. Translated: CASSLAGSRMRGNTIYF.

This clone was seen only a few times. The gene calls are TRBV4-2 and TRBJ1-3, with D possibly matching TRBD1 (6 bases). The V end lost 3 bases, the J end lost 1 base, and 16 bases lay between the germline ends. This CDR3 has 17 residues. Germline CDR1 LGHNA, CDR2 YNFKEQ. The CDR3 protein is CASSQGAGIRSGNTIYF. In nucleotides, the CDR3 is TGTGCCAGCAGCCAGGGGGCTGGGATCCGATCTGGAAACACCATATATTTT.

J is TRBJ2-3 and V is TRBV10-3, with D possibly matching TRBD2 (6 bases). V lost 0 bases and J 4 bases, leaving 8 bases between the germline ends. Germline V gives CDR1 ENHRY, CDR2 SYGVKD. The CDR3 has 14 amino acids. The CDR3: CAISESTGADTQYF. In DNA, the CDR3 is TGTGCCATCAGTGAGTCGACGGGGGCAGATACGCAGTATTTT.

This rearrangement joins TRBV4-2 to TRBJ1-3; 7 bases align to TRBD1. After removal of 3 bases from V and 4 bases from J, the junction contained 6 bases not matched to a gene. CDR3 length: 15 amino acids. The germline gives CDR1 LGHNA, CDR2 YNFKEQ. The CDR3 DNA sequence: TGTGCCAGCAGCCAGCGACAGGGACCGGGAAACACCATATATTTT. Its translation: CASSQRQGPGNTIYF.

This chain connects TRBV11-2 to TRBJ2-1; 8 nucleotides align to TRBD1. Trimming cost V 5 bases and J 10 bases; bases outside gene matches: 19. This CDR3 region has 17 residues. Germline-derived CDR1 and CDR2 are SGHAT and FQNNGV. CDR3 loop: CASSPPVTGATISEQFF. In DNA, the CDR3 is TGTGCCAGCAGCCCACCGGTGACAGGGGCGACGATAAGCGAGCAGTTCTTC.

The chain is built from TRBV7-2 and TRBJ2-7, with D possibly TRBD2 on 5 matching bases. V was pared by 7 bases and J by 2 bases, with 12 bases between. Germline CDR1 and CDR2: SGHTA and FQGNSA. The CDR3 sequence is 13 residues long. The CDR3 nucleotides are TGTGCCAGCACCCTGGACGGGACCTACGAGCAGTACTTC. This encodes CASTLDGTYEQYF.

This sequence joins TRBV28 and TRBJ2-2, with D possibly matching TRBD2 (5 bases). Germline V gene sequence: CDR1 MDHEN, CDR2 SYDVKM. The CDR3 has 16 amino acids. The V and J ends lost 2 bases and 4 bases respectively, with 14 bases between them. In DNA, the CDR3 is TGTGCCAGCAGTTTAAGTACTAGTCTCGGCACCGGGGAGCTGTTTTTT. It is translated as CASSLSTSLGTGELFF.

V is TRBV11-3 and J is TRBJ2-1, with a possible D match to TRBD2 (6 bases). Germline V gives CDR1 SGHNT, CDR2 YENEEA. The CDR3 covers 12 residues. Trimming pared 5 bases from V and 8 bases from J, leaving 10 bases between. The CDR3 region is CASSPREDEQFF. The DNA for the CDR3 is TGTGCCAGCAGCCCCAGGGAGGATGAGCAGTTCTTC.

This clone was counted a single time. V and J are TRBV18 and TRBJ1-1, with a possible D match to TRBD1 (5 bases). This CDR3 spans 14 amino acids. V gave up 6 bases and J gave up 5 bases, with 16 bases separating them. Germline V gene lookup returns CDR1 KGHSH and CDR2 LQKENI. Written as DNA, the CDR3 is TGTGCCAGCTCTTCCGGGGCGGCGGGGACTGAAGCTTTCTTT. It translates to CASSSGAAGTEAFF.

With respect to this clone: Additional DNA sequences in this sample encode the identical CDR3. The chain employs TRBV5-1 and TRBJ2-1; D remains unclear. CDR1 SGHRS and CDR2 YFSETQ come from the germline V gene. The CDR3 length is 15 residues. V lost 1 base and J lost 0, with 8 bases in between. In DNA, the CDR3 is TGCGCCAGCAGCTTGTCCGGTAGCTCCTACAATGAGCAGTTCTTC. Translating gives CASSLSGSSYNEQFF.

The chain's CDR3 is CASSPSPQGWENGELFF. CDR3 DNA sequence: TGTGCCAGCAGCCCCTCCCCCCAGGGTTGGGAAAACGGGGAGCTGTTTTTT. The chain carries TRBV7-2 and TRBJ2-2, with D maybe TRBD1 (5 bases). Between the trimmed V and J ends, which lost 5 bases and 7 bases, there was a span of 23 bases. The CDR3 is 17 residues long. CDR1 is SGHTA and CDR2 is FQGNSA in the germline V gene.

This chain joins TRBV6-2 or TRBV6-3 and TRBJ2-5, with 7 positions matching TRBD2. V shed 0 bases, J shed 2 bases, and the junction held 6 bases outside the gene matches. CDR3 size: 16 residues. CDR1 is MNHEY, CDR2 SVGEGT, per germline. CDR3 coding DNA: TGTGCCAGCAGTTACTCTGGCGGGAGAAAACAAGAGACCCAGTACTTC. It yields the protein CASSYSGGRKQETQYF.

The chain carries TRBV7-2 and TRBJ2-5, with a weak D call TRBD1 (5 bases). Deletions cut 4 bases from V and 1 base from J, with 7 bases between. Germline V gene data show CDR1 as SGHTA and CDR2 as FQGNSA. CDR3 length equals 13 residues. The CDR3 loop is CASSYDSQETQYF. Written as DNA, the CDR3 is TGTGCCAGCAGCTACGACAGCCAAGAGACCCAGTACTTC.

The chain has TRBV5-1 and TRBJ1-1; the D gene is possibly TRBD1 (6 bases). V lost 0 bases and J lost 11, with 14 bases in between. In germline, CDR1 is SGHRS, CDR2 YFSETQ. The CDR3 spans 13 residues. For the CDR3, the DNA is TGCGCCAGCAGCTTGGGGACAGAAGCTTGGGCTTTCTTT. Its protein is CASSLGTEAWAFF.

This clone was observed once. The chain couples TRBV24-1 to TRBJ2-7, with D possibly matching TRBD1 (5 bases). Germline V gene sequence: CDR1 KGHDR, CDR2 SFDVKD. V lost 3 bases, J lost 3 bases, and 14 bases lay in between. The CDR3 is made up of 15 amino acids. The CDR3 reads CATSDPIDSSYEQYF. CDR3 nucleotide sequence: TGTGCCACCAGTGATCCCATAGACAGTAGCTACGAGCAGTACTTC.

The CDR3 is CASSARRTGLALNEQFF. As DNA, the CDR3 is TGTGCCAGCAGCGCCAGACGGACAGGACTCGCTTTAAATGAGCAGTTCTTC. The chain is built from TRBV9 and TRBJ2-1; TRBD1 matches 7 bases. CDR1 and CDR2 from the germline V gene are SGDLS and YYNGEE. The CDR3 extends over 17 amino acids. The trim removed 3 bases at V and 7 bases at J, leaving 16 bases unmatched. Full variable domain (missing parts from reference TRBV9 and TRBJ2-1): DSGVTQTPKHLITATGQRVTLRCSPRSGDLSVYWYQQSLDQGLQFLIQYYNGEERAKGNILERFSAQQFPDLHSELNLSSLELGDSALYFCASSARRTGLALNEQFFGPGTRLTVL.

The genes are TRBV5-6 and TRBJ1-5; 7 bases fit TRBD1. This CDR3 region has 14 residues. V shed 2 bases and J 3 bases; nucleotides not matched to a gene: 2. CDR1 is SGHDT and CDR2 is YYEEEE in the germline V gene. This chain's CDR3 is CASSFGTVNQPQHF. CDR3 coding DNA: TGTGCCAGCAGCTTCGGGACAGTCAATCAGCCCCAGCATTTT.

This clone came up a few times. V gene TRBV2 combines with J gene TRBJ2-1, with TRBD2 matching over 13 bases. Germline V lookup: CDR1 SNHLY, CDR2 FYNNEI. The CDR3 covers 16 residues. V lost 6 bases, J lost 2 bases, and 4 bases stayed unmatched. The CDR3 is CASRYGLAGAYNEQFF. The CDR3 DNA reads TGTGCCAGCAGGTACGGACTAGCGGGAGCCTACAATGAGCAGTTCTTC.

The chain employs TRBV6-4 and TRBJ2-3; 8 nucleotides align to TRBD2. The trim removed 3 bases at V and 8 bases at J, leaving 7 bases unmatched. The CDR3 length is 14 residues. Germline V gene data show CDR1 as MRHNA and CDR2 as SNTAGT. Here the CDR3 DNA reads TGTGCCAGCAGTGAGGGTCCCGGGGGGGGTACGCAGTATTTT. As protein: CASSEGPGGGTQYF.

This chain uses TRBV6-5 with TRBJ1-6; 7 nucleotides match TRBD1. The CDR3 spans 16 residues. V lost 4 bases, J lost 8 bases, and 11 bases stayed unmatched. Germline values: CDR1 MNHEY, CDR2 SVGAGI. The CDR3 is CASSSRTGGVDSPLHF. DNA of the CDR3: TGTGCCAGCAGTTCCCGGACAGGTGGGGTAGATTCACCCCTCCACTTT.

The CDR3 sequence: CAISEAGGPDQPQHF. CDR3 bases: TGTGCCATCAGTGAGGCAGGGGGGCCAGACCAGCCCCAGCATTTT. V is TRBV10-3 and J is TRBJ1-5; 7 nucleotides line up with TRBD1. The CDR3 has 15 amino acids. From germline, CDR1 is ENHRY and CDR2 SYGVKD. The V and J ends lost 2 bases and 7 bases, in that order; junction bases with no gene match: 8.

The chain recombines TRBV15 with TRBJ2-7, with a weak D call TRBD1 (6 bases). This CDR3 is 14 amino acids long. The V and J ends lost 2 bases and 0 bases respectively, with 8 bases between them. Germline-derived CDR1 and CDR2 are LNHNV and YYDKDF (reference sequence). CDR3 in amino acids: CATSRQGSSYEQYF. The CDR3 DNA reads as TGTGCCACCAGCAGACAGGGGAGCTCCTACGAGCAGTACTTC.

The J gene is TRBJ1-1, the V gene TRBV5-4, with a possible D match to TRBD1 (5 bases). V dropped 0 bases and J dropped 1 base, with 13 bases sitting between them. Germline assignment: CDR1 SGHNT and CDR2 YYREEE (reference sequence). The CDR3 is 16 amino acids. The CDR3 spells CASSLESQGANTEAFF. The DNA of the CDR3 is TGTGCCAGCAGCTTGGAATCGCAGGGCGCGAACACTGAAGCTTTCTTT.

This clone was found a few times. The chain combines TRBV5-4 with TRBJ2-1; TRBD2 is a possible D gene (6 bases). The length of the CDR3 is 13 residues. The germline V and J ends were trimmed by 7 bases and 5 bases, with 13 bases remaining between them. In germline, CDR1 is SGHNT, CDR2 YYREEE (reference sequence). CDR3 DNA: TGTGCCAGCGGTCCGCGGGGAGACAATGAGCAGTTCTTC. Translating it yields CASGPRGDNEQFF. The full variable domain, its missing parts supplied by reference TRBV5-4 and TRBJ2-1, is ETGVTQSPTHLIKTRGQQVTLRCSSQSGHNTVSWYQQALGQGPQFIFQYYREEENGRGNFPPRFSGLQFPNYSSELNVNALELDDSALYLCASGPRGDNEQFFGPGTRLTVL.

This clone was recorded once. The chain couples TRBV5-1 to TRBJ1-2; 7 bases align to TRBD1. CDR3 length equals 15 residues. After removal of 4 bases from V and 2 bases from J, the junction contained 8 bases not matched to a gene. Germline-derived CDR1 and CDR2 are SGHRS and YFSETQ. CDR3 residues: CASSLSGTANYGYTF. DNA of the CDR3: TGCGCCAGCAGCCTTTCCGGGACAGCAAACTATGGCTACACCTTC.

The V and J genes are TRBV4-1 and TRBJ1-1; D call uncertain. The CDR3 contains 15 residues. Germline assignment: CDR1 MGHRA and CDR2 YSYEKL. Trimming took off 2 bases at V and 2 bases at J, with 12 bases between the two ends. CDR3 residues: CASSQREGGNTEAFF. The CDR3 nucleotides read TGCGCCAGCAGCCAAAGAGAAGGAGGAAACACTGAAGCTTTCTTT.

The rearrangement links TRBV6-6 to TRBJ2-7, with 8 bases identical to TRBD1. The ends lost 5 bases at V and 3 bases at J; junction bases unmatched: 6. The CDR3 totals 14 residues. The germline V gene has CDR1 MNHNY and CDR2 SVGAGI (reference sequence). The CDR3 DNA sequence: TGTGCCAGCAGTACTGACAGGGGCCTCTACGAGCAGTACTTC. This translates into CASSTDRGLYEQYF.

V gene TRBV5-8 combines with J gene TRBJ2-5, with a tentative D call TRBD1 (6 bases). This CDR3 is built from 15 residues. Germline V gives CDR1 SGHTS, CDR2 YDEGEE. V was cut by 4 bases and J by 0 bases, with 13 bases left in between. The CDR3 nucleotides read TGTGCCAGCAGCCCTGGACAGCTGTACCAAGAGACCCAGTACTTC. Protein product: CASSPGQLYQETQYF.